This T cell receptor (beta chain) was sequenced in a study of blood T cell repertoires in COVID-19. Losses at the gene ends were 5 bases for V and 1 base for J; bases not matched to a gene: 4. The CDR3 runs to 15 residues. CDR1 and CDR2 (germline): MNHEY, SMNVEV (reference sequence). The table came from immunoSEQ multiplex PCR; TCRdb's copy has only in-frame clones and leaves some out. The sample has 150,000 or so clones, around 85% seen once. The sequencing input was peripheral blood. J is TRBJ2-3 and V is TRBV27, with TRBD2 matching over 9 bases. The clonotype was recovered from a man between 60 and 75 years old who had recovered from COVID-19. In nucleotides, the CDR3 is TGTGCCAGCAGTCGAGCGGGGGGACGCACAGATACGCAGTATTTT. This translates into CASSRAGGRTDTQYF.